The 14 T cell receptor beta chains reported below all come from one sample, sequenced in a study of cytomegalovirus exposure and HLA in healthy donors. Use of 60 Vbeta and 13 Jbeta primers characterized the PCR. Sequencing used immunoSEQ multiplex PCR; TCRdb keeps in-frame clones, though not all of them. The sample yields about 120,000 clones, about 80% seen once. Sequencing was done on a sample of PBMCs. These receptors were obtained from a man aged 25 to 40 in good health and CMV-seronegative.

The rearrangement links TRBV6-1 to TRBJ2-1; D is undetermined. Germline V lookup: CDR1 MNHNS, CDR2 SASEGT. Trimming removed 3 bases at V and 2 bases at J, with 14 bases between. The CDR3 runs to 16 residues. As DNA, the CDR3 is TGTGCCAGCAGTGACTACGCGGCCCCTGCCTACAATGAGCAGTTCTTC. Translation gives CASSDYAAPAYNEQFF.

The chain couples TRBV9 to TRBJ1-1, with 11 bases identical to TRBD1. V gave up 4 bases and J gave up 5 bases; unmatched junction bases: 7. Looked up from germline, CDR1 is SGDLS and CDR2 is YYNGEE. The CDR3 spans 15 residues. CDR3 DNA: TGTGCCAGCAGCTCGTACGGGACAGGGGGGACTGAAGCTTTCTTT. Residues: CASSSYGTGGTEAFF.

The chain recombines TRBV6-4 with TRBJ2-3; unclear D gene. Germline CDR1 is MRHNA and CDR2 is SNTAGT. Trimming left V 3 bases short and J 5 bases short, with 9 bases between. This CDR3 has 13 residues. DNA of the CDR3: TGTGCCAGCAGTGAGCAGGCAAGAGATACGCAGTATTTT. It is translated as CASSEQARDTQYF.

This sequence joins TRBV4-1 and TRBJ2-3; weak D call: TRBD2 (5 bases). The length of the CDR3 is 16 residues. The germline gives CDR1 MGHRA, CDR2 YSYEKL. The ends were cut back, 4 bases at V and 0 bases at J, with 14 bases in the middle. The CDR3 protein is CASSPSGIESTDTQYF. As DNA, the CDR3 is TGCGCCAGCAGCCCAAGCGGAATAGAAAGCACAGATACGCAGTATTTT.

The V gene is TRBV6-6, the J gene TRBJ2-7; D is undetermined. Deletions cut 2 bases from V and 5 bases from J, with 4 bases between. The germline V gene encodes CDR1 MNHNY and CDR2 SVGAGI (reference sequence). The CDR3 runs 11 residues. The CDR3 region is CASSYVDEQYF. In DNA, the CDR3 is TGTGCCAGCAGTTACGTCGACGAGCAGTACTTC.

Written as DNA, the CDR3 is TGTGCCAGCAGCAAAGACAGGGCTGGAAACACCATATATTTT. It is translated as CASSKDRAGNTIYF. This chain joins TRBV11-3 and TRBJ1-3; 7 bases are a match to TRBD1. V gave up 5 bases and J gave up 2 bases; unmatched junction bases: 3. The CDR3 consists of 14 residues. Germline lookup yields CDR1 SGHNT and CDR2 YENEEA. The entire variable domain, with the rest obtained from reference TRBV11-3 and TRBJ1-3, is as follows: EAGVVQSPRYKIIEKKQPVAFWCNPISGHNTLYWYLQNLGQGPELLIRYENEEAVDDSQLPKDRFSAERLKGVDSTLKIQPAELGDSAVYLCASSKDRAGNTIYFGEGSWLTVV.

This chain links TRBV6-5 with TRBJ1-2; D might be TRBD1 (6 bases). Looked up from germline, CDR1 is MNHEY and CDR2 is SVGAGI. Trimming removed 4 bases at V and 4 bases at J, with 13 bases between. The CDR3 is 14 amino acids. The CDR3, as DNA: TGTGCCAGCAGTTCGGTCCGGGACATCTATGGCTACACCTTC. This translates into CASSSVRDIYGYTF.

This chain uses TRBV6-4 with TRBJ2-7; D is unresolved. Germline V lookup: CDR1 MRHNA, CDR2 SNTAGT. The V and J ends lost 0 bases and 0 bases respectively, with 12 bases between them. The CDR3 length is 16 residues. CDR3 amino acids: CASSDSRCEDSYEQYF. The CDR3 DNA reads as TGTGCCAGCAGTGACTCGAGGTGCGAGGACTCCTACGAGCAGTACTTC.

This chain joins TRBV9 and TRBJ2-2; 10 positions agree with TRBD2. This CDR3 comprises 16 residues. Per the germline V gene, CDR1 is SGDLS and CDR2 is YYNGEE. The V segment lost 0 bases and the J segment 1 base; nucleotides outside the gene matches: 0. The CDR3 DNA is TGTGCCAGCAGCGTAGGGACTAGCGGGAACACCGGGGAGCTGTTTTTT. This gives the protein CASSVGTSGNTGELFF.

The rearrangement joins TRBV27 to TRBJ2-3, with D uncertain. This CDR3 is built from 14 residues. In germline, CDR1 is MNHEY, CDR2 SMNVEV (reference sequence). The V end was cut by 0 bases, the J end by 2 bases, with 6 bases between. The CDR3, as DNA: TGTGCCAGCAGTTTATCGCGACTCACAGATACGCAGTATTTT. The encoded protein is CASSLSRLTDTQYF.

The chain uses TRBV4-3 and TRBJ1-2; D is uncertain. The germline V gene has CDR1 LGHNA and CDR2 YSLEER. Trimming cost V 0 bases and J 3 bases, with 14 bases left between them. This CDR3 is 16 amino acids long. CDR3 DNA: TGCGCCAGCAGCCAAGATCGGTCGTCTGCGGACTATGGCTACACCTTC. Encoded protein: CASSQDRSSADYGYTF.

This chain uses TRBV28 with TRBJ1-1, with D maybe TRBD1 (6 bases). Germline assignment: CDR1 MDHEN and CDR2 SYDVKM. CDR3 size: 15 residues. Trimming cost V 7 bases and J 8 bases, with 23 bases left between them. The CDR3 spells CASNLPRGTFSEAFF. CDR3 nucleotides: TGTGCCAGCAATCTCCCCAGGGGTACATTTTCGGAAGCTTTCTTT.

The CDR3 nucleotides read TGTGCTAGTGGCCGGGGGACTTTGAACACCGGGGAGCTGTTTTTT. This gives the protein CASGRGTLNTGELFF. The chain joins TRBV12-5 to TRBJ2-2; weak D call: TRBD2 (6 bases). CDR3 size: 15 residues. V lost 6 bases, J lost 1 base, and 12 bases lay in between. Germline lookup yields CDR1 LGHNT and CDR2 FRNRAP.

J is TRBJ1-1 and V is TRBV5-1; TRBD1 agrees at 9 bases. This CDR3 contains 14 residues. Germline trimming cut 3 bases from V and 11 bases from J; bases unmatched to any gene: 11. Germline values: CDR1 SGHRS, CDR2 YFSETQ. The CDR3 sequence is CASSSQPQGAGAFF. CDR3 nucleotides: TGCGCCAGCAGCTCTCAACCACAGGGGGCTGGGGCTTTCTTT.